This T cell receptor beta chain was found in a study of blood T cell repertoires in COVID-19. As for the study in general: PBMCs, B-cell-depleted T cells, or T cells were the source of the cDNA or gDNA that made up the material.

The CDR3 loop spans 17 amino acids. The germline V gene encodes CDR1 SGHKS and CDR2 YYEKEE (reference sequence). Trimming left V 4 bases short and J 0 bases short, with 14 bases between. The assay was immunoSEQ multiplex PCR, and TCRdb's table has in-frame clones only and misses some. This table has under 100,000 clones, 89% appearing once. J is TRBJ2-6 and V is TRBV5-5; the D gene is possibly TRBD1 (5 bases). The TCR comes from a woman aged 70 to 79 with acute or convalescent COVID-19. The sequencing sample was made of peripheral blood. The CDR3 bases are TGTGCCAGCAGCCCTCAGTGGGGCAGCTCTGGGGCCAACGTCCTGACTTTC. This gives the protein CASSPQWGSSGANVLTF. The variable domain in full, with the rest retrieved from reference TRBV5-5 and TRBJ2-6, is DAGVTQSPTHLIKTRGQQVTLRCSPISGHKSVSWYQQVLGQGPQFIFQYYEKEERGRGNFPDRFSARQFPNYSSELNVNALLLGDSALYLCASSPQWGSSGANVLTFGAGSRLTVL.